This TCR beta chain emerged from a study of T cells in tumors after PD-1 blockade. Study-wide context: Excluded were patients with checkpoint blockade, immunosuppressants, or radiotherapy or other anti-cancer therapy within 4 weeks. Either cemiplimab 350 mg every 2 weeks or pembrolizumab 200 mg every 3 weeks was given. Mean per blood sample: 113,528 templates (24,679-257,772), 36,536 unique clonotypes. Study-level points and caveats: Peripheral recruitment is suggested, as some novel exhausted tumor clones were in pre-treatment blood.

Sequencing was performed with immunoSEQ multiplex PCR; in TCRdb, only in-frame clones are kept and a portion is missing. The table shows under 75,000 clones, with under 80% occurring only once. Trimming cost V 0 bases and J 5 bases; bases outside gene matches: 4. Germline-derived CDR1 and CDR2 are MNHNY and SVGAGI (reference sequence). CDR3 length: 15 amino acids. In regard to this clone: Its antigen is not known.

The receptor was isolated from a human donor with basal cell carcinoma. This material consisted of PBMCs, taken after anti-PD-1 treatment. The J gene is TRBJ2-1, the V gene TRBV6-6, with 7 bases fitting TRBD2. CDR3 sequence reads: CASSYSGGTNNEQFF. CDR3 bases: TGTGCCAGCAGTTACTCTGGGGGGACTAACAATGAGCAGTTCTTC.